These 9 T cell receptor beta chains came from one sample sequenced in a study of blood T cell repertoires in COVID-19. Profiling relied on immunoSEQ multiplex PCR, and the TCRdb table lists in-frame clones only, not all of them. The sample includes about 76,000 clones, 70% to 90% of them seen just once. The sample taken for sequencing was peripheral blood. The receptor source for this set is a man aged 60 to 75 with COVID-19, enrolled during active disease.

V and J are TRBV6-6 and TRBJ1-5; possible D gene TRBD1, 5 bases. CDR1 and CDR2 from the germline V gene are MNHNY and SVGAGI (reference sequence). Trimming removed 6 bases at V and 5 bases at J, with 14 bases between. The CDR3 spans 14 residues. CDR3 sequence: CASREDRLYQPQHF. For the CDR3, the DNA is TGTGCCAGCAGAGAAGACAGACTTTATCAGCCCCAGCATTTT.

V gene TRBV5-1 combines with J gene TRBJ1-4, with D tentatively TRBD1 (5 bases). The CDR3 runs 15 residues. Germline assignment: CDR1 SGHRS and CDR2 YFSETQ. Trimming took off 4 bases at V and 0 bases at J, with 10 bases between the two ends. CDR3 sequence: CASSPTVATNEKLFF. The CDR3, as DNA: TGCGCCAGCAGCCCGACAGTAGCAACTAATGAAAAACTGTTTTTT. Using reference TRBV5-1 and TRBJ1-4 for the parts outside the CDR3, the full variable domain is KAGVTQTPRYLIKTRGQQVTLSCSPISGHRSVSWYQQTPGQGLQFLFEYFSETQRNKGNFPGRFSGRQFSNSRSEMNVSTLELGDSALYLCASSPTVATNEKLFFGSGTQLSVL.

The J gene is TRBJ1-6, the V gene TRBV28; 9 bases fit TRBD1. The CDR3 has 17 amino acids. Per the germline V gene, CDR1 is MDHEN and CDR2 is SYDVKM. J gave up 4 bases and V 3 bases, and 7 bases lay outside the gene matches. For the CDR3, the DNA is TGTGCCAGCAGTTTGGGACAGGGATCGGGGTATAATTCACCCCTCCACTTT. Translating it yields CASSLGQGSGYNSPLHF. Using reference TRBV28 and TRBJ1-6 for the parts outside the CDR3, the full variable domain is DVKVTQSSRYLVKRTGEKVFLECVQDMDHENMFWYRQDPGLGLRLIYFSYDVKMKEKGDIPEGYSVSREKKERFSLILESASTNQTSMYLCASSLGQGSGYNSPLHFGNGTRLTVT.

The rearrangement uses TRBV5-1 and TRBJ2-3, with D possibly TRBD1 on 6 matching bases. V gave up 4 bases and J gave up 5 bases, with 14 bases separating them. From germline, CDR1 is SGHRS and CDR2 YFSETQ. CDR3 length: 14 amino acids. CDR3 region: CASSPGVSGDTQYF. Written as DNA, the CDR3 is TGCGCCAGCAGCCCAGGGGTCAGTGGAGATACGCAGTATTTT.

The chain is built from TRBV7-6 and TRBJ1-1; D is unresolved. Germline lookup yields CDR1 SGHVS and CDR2 FNYEAQ. With 3 bases removed from V and 2 bases from J, the gap between germline ends came to 7 bases. The CDR3 loop spans 13 amino acids. The CDR3 coding sequence is TGTGCCAGCAGCTTCGGGAGAAACACTGAAGCTTTCTTT. Translated: CASSFGRNTEAFF.

Only one count was recorded for this clone. The chain couples TRBV7-6 to TRBJ1-2; 7 bases match TRBD1. The germline CDR1 and CDR2 sequences are SGHVS and FNYEAQ. CDR3 length: 15 amino acids. After removal of 1 base from V and 4 bases from J, the junction contained 6 bases not matched to a gene. The CDR3 spells CASSLGQEGAYGYTF. The CDR3 DNA is TGTGCCAGCAGCTTAGGGCAGGAGGGGGCCTATGGCTACACCTTC.

This rearrangement joins TRBV7-9 to TRBJ1-4; D is unresolved. The CDR3 totals 13 residues. Trimming left V 5 bases short and J 1 base short, with 5 bases between. Germline V lookup: CDR1 SEHNR, CDR2 FQNEAQ (reference sequence). Here the CDR3 DNA reads TGTGCCAGCAGCACGCGAACTAATGAAAAACTGTTTTTT. Amino acids: CASSTRTNEKLFF.

V gene TRBV4-1 combines with J gene TRBJ2-3, with D perhaps matching TRBD1 (6 bases). This CDR3 region has 18 residues. Germline lookup yields CDR1 MGHRA and CDR2 YSYEKL. Trimming removed 5 bases at V and 6 bases at J, with 27 bases between. As DNA, the CDR3 is TGCGCCAGCAGCTCAAAAAAAACAGGGTCTCTGAAGTCGGATACGCAGTATTTT. Translated, it gives CASSSKKTGSLKSDTQYF.

The chain recombines TRBV3-1 (or the pseudogene TRBV3-2) with TRBJ2-7; D gene uncertain. There are 12 residues in the CDR3. Germline lookup yields CDR1 LGHDT and CDR2 YNNKEL (reference sequence). V shed 1 base and J shed 4 bases, with 5 bases lying between them. The CDR3 DNA reads TGTGCCAGCAGCCAAGGAGATTACGAGCAGTACTTC. Amino acids: CASSQGDYEQYF.